One and the same sample provided the 16 T cell receptor beta chains below, sequenced in a study of cytomegalovirus exposure and HLA in healthy donors (dated by TCRdb to between 2016 and 2019). Library preparation employed the immunoSEQ multiplex PCR assay. For the multiplex PCR, a mixture combining 60 forward primers for TCR Vbeta segments and 13 reverse primers for TCR Jbeta segments was used. What TCRdb holds here is the immuneACCESS table cut down to in-frame rearrangements. Part of the clones is not present; checked against another copy, under half of the missing clones reflect an unresolved V gene, and the others are unexplained. For this sample there are about 110,000 clones; under 85% appear just once. About 8.4% of the sample belongs to the ten largest clones. Sequences were obtained from PBMCs. The receptor set was obtained from a man in his forties in good health and CMV-seronegative.

The rearrangement links TRBV7-6 to TRBJ1-4; a weak D match, TRBD1 (5 bases). This CDR3 has 15 amino acids. Germline assignment: CDR1 SGHVS and CDR2 FNYEAQ. Trimming shortened V by 2 bases and J by 4 bases, and 11 bases separated the two germline ends. CDR3 in DNA: TGTGCCAGCAGCTTAAACCAGGGATTTAATGAAAAACTGTTTTTT. It is translated as CASSLNQGFNEKLFF. Full variable domain (remainder filled in from reference TRBV7-6 and TRBJ1-4): GAGVSQSPRYKVTKRGQDVALRCDPISGHVSLYWYRQALGQGPEFLTYFNYEAQQDKSGLPNDRFSAERPEGSISTLTIQRTEQRDSAMYRCASSLNQGFNEKLFFGSGTQLSVL.

This clone ranks as medium-sized. This sequence joins TRBV13 and TRBJ2-1; D might be TRBD2 (5 bases). CDR1 and CDR2 from the germline V gene are PRHDT and FYEKMQ (reference sequence). Trimming pared 4 bases from V and 7 bases from J, leaving 11 bases between. The CDR3 runs 13 residues. The CDR3 spells CASSSQEGNEQFF. The CDR3 DNA reads TGTGCCAGCAGCTCCCAAGAGGGAAATGAGCAGTTCTTC.

A remark on this clone: The identical CDR3 is also encoded by other nucleotide sequences in the sample. CDR3 sequence (DNA): TGTGCTAGTGGTTCGGGGGGTCCCCAAGAGACCCAGTACTTC. Its protein is CASGSGGPQETQYF. The chain recombines TRBV12-5 with TRBJ2-5, with TRBD2 matching over 7 bases. The trim removed 4 bases at V and 1 base at J, leaving 3 bases unmatched. Germline V lookup: CDR1 LGHNT, CDR2 FRNRAP. The CDR3 extends over 14 amino acids.

V usage is TRBV7-9 and J usage is TRBJ1-2; 9 bases are a match to TRBD1. Unmatched junction bases numbered 8, after V lost 3 bases and J lost 3 bases. The CDR3 is 16 residues long. Germline CDR1 and CDR2: SEHNR and FQNEAQ (reference sequence). The CDR3 reads CASSFLGQGSHYGYTF. Here the CDR3 DNA reads TGTGCCAGCAGCTTCCTGGGACAGGGTTCCCACTATGGCTACACCTTC.

The table lists this clone with a few counts. The rearrangement uses TRBV28 and TRBJ1-2; D may be TRBD1 (5 bases). Germline V gene sequence: CDR1 MDHEN, CDR2 SYDVKM. V lost 2 bases and J 8 bases, leaving 12 bases between the germline ends. The CDR3 has 13 residues. The CDR3 region is CASSLGHQEGYTF. Written as DNA, the CDR3 is TGTGCCAGCAGTTTAGGACACCAGGAGGGCTACACCTTC.

V gene TRBV27 combines with J gene TRBJ2-7; D remains ambiguous. Trimming removed 4 bases at V and 3 bases at J, with 10 bases between. Germline loops: CDR1 MNHEY, CDR2 SMNVEV (reference sequence). The CDR3 length is 13 residues. DNA for the CDR3: TGTGCCAGCAGTTCGTACAATGACTACGAGCAGTACTTC. It encodes CASSSYNDYEQYF.

The chain has TRBV9 and TRBJ2-7; TRBD2 is a possible D gene (6 bases). CDR1 is SGDLS and CDR2 is YYNGEE in the germline V gene. Trimming shortened V by 4 bases and J by 5 bases, and 13 bases separated the two germline ends. The CDR3 length is 13 residues. This chain's CDR3 is CASSSVEGNEQYF. The CDR3, as DNA: TGTGCCAGCAGCTCGGTGGAGGGGAACGAGCAGTACTTC.

V usage is TRBV10-3 and J usage is TRBJ1-2; D is unresolved. The V end was cut by 2 bases, the J end by 5 bases, with 12 bases between. Germline CDR1 is ENHRY and CDR2 is SYGVKD. This CDR3 region has 14 residues. The CDR3 sequence: CAISEGPASYGYTF. In DNA, the CDR3 is TGTGCCATCAGTGAGGGGCCAGCTTCTTATGGCTACACCTTC.

This clone turned up a few times. This chain links TRBV6-6 with TRBJ1-2; D call uncertain. The V end was cut by 6 bases, the J end by 8 bases, with 13 bases between. The CDR3 length is 12 residues. Per the germline V gene, CDR1 is MNHNY and CDR2 is SVGAGI (reference sequence). The CDR3 is CASRNEGAGYTF. The DNA for the CDR3 is TGTGCCAGCAGAAACGAGGGTGCGGGCTACACCTTC.

The chain couples TRBV7-9 to TRBJ2-1; 12 positions agree with TRBD2. The junction had 7 bases not matched to a gene; V was cut back by 5 bases and J by 14 bases. CDR3 length equals 13 residues. From germline, CDR1 is SEHNR and CDR2 FQNEAQ (reference sequence). CDR3 in amino acids: CASSPLAGGPEFF. The DNA of the CDR3 is TGTGCCAGCAGCCCCCTAGCGGGGGGGCCTGAGTTCTTC. Full variable domain (missing parts from reference TRBV7-9 and TRBJ2-1): DTGVSQNPRHKITKRGQNVTFRCDPISEHNRLYWYRQTLGQGPEFLTYFQNEAQLEKSRLLSDRFSAERPKGSFSTLEIQRTEQGDSAMYLCASSPLAGGPEFFGPGTRLTVL.

V gene TRBV4-2 combines with J gene TRBJ2-1; D may be TRBD2 (7 bases). The germline V gene has CDR1 LGHNA and CDR2 YNFKEQ. The V and J ends lost 0 bases and 4 bases respectively, with 13 bases between them. CDR3 length: 16 residues. The CDR3 DNA reads TGTGCCAGCAGCCAAGATCCCAGGGGAGGGTACAATGAGCAGTTCTTC. This gives the protein CASSQDPRGGYNEQFF.

This chain joins TRBV5-1 and TRBJ2-7; 8 nucleotides match TRBD1. V was pared by 3 bases and J by 5 bases, with 7 bases of the junction left unmatched. Germline V gene sequence: CDR1 SGHRS, CDR2 YFSETQ. The CDR3 runs 14 residues. For the CDR3, the DNA is TGCGCCAGCAGCTCCGGGACAGGTCACCACGAGCAGTACTTC. It specifies CASSSGTGHHEQYF.

This chain uses TRBV11-1 with TRBJ2-5; a possible D gene is TRBD1 (5 bases). Trimming removed 2 bases at V and 5 bases at J, with 18 bases between. The CDR3 has 16 residues. From germline, CDR1 is SGHAT and CDR2 FQDESV (reference sequence). This CDR3 is CASSLPQDTGTETQYF. The CDR3 DNA reads as TGTGCCAGCAGCTTACCTCAGGACACCGGTACGGAGACCCAGTACTTC. The full variable domain, completed using reference TRBV11-1 and TRBJ2-5, is EAEVAQSPRYKITEKSQAVAFWCDPISGHATLYWYRQILGQGPELLVQFQDESVVDDSQLPKDRFSAERLKGVDSTLKIQPAELGDSAMYLCASSLPQDTGTETQYFGPGTRLLVL.

The gene calls are TRBV7-9 and TRBJ2-2; D gene unclear. The germline V and J ends were trimmed by 1 base and 9 bases, with 3 bases remaining between them. Germline CDR1 and CDR2: SEHNR and FQNEAQ (reference sequence). The CDR3 covers 11 residues. The CDR3, as DNA: TGTGCCAGCAGCTTAGGGCGGGAGCTGTTTTTT. Protein sequence: CASSLGRELFF.

J is TRBJ2-7 and V is TRBV29-1; 8 bases align to TRBD1. The germline gives CDR1 SQVTM, CDR2 ANQGSEA. V lost 5 bases to trimming and J lost 6 bases; unmatched junction nucleotides: 9. There are 13 residues in the CDR3. DNA for the CDR3: TGCAGCGTTTTCTTGGATACAGGGGGCGAGCAGTACTTC. Its protein product is CSVFLDTGGEQYF.

This chain links TRBV9 with TRBJ2-1; TRBD2 matches at 10 bases. J was trimmed by 8 bases and V by 7 bases; bases with no gene match: 18. CDR3 size: 17 residues. CDR1 is SGDLS and CDR2 is YYNGEE in the germline V gene. The chain's CDR3 is CASAGKAGSSGGDEQFF. CDR3 DNA: TGTGCCAGCGCGGGAAAGGCGGGGTCTAGCGGGGGTGATGAGCAGTTCTTC. The complete variable domain, with remaining parts taken from reference TRBV9 and TRBJ2-1, reads DSGVTQTPKHLITATGQRVTLRCSPRSGDLSVYWYQQSLDQGLQFLIQYYNGEERAKGNILERFSAQQFPDLHSELNLSSLELGDSALYFCASAGKAGSSGGDEQFFGPGTRLTVL.